This T cell receptor (beta chain) was observed in a study of naive and memory T cell subsets. An oligonucleotide containing a UMI was ligated to the 3' end of TCR cDNA. Amplification of ligated cDNA took four PCR rounds with SP2 and nested alpha and beta constant primers. Via MiXCR, TCRdb re-called the 5' RACE reads, giving one row per CDR3 protein. The data hold roughly 60,000 distinct CDR3 sequences, with around 8% observed a single time. The CDR3 is made up of 17 amino acids. V shed 4 bases and J 5 bases; nucleotides not matched to a gene: 16. Germline V gene data show CDR1 as MNHEY and CDR2 as SVGAGI.

The chain combines TRBV6-5 with TRBJ2-5; 7 bases fit TRBD2. The TCR sequence derives from a female donor in good health. CDR3 DNA sequence: TGTGCCAGCAGTTCCATCCCTAGCGGACGGGTTGCGGAGACCCAGTACTTC. It codes for CASSSIPSGRVAETQYF.